The clone carrying this TCR beta chain has a handful of counts. What it binds is not known. The sample originates from a study of regulatory T cells in long-lasting Graves disease. CDR3 regions were amplified by Arm-PCR using iRepertoire HTBI primers to build TCR beta libraries. TCRdb fed the multiplex PCR reads into MiXCR, producing one record per CDR3 protein. The sample contains about 400,000 distinct CDR3 sequences, roughly 20% of which appear only once. As for time point: persistent/refractory GD, antithyroid drugs over 5 years with positive TRAb. From PBMCs, RNA was extracted and then used to make the TCR library. Whole-study findings and limits: Persistent Graves' patients showed reduced TCR diversity versus newly diagnosed patients.

The germline CDR1 and CDR2 sequences are SGHTA and FQGNSA. The CDR3 is 13 residues long. Trimming stripped 3 bases from V and 6 bases from J, with 11 bases between. The sample was peripheral blood mononuclear cells (PBMCs), taken when the disease was refractory, from a patient treated with antithyroid drugs. This TCR was recovered from a female donor with Graves disease. The chain employs TRBV7-2 and TRBJ1-2; a possible D gene is TRBD1 (5 bases). CDR3 nucleotides: TGTGCCAGCAGCTTGGGGAAGACAGATGGCTACACCTTC. It translates to CASSLGKTDGYTF.